This entry lists 3 T cell receptor beta chains sequenced from one sample in a study of control samples from healthy donors and cancer patients. Some clones are missing from TCRdb's copy, which holds only in-frame ones; the method was immunoSEQ multiplex PCR. The sample shows some 100,000 clones, roughly 89% of them seen only once. Sequenced input: blood. All receptors derive from a man younger than 45 in good health.

The V and J genes are TRBV10-2 and TRBJ2-4, with 9 positions matching TRBD1. The trim removed 5 bases at V and 2 bases at J, leaving 4 bases unmatched. The CDR3 sequence is 15 residues long. Germline-derived CDR1 and CDR2 are WSHSY and SAAADI. The CDR3 here is CASSPTGGTKNIQYF. The CDR3 DNA reads as TGCGCCAGCAGTCCGACAGGGGGGACCAAAAACATTCAGTACTTC.

The CDR3 reads CASSLFRDNYGYTF. The CDR3 bases are TGTGCCAGCAGCTTGTTCAGAGATAACTATGGCTACACCTTC. The V and J genes are TRBV5-6 and TRBJ1-2; D not resolved. CDR3 length: 14 residues. Trimming stripped 1 base from V and 1 base from J, with 8 bases between. Germline V gene data show CDR1 as SGHDT and CDR2 as YYEEEE.

The CDR3 is CASSYSGSFETQYF. In nucleotides, the CDR3 is TGTGCCAGCAGCTATAGCGGGAGCTTCGAGACCCAGTACTTC. The rearrangement joins TRBV9 to TRBJ2-5; TRBD2 matches at 9 bases. CDR1 and CDR2 (germline): SGDLS, YYNGEE. The CDR3 is 14 amino acids. V lost 4 bases, J lost 5 bases, and 6 bases stayed unmatched.